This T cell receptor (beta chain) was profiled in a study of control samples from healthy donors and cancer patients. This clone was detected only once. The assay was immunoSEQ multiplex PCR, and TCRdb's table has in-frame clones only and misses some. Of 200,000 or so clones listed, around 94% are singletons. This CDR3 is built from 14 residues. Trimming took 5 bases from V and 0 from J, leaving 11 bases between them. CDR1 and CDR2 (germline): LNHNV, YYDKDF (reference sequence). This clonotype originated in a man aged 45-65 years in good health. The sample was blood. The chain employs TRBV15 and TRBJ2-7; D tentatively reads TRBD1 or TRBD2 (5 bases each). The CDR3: CATSRGADSYEQYF. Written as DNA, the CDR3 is TGTGCCACCAGCCGGGGCGCTGACTCCTACGAGCAGTACTTC.